The 5 T cell receptor beta chains below were found in one sample sequenced in a study of T cell responses to AZD1222 COVID-19 vaccine. Generated by immunoSEQ multiplex PCR, the TCRdb table keeps only in-frame clones and is missing some. Of fewer than 120,000 clones listed, approximately 90% are singletons. The material was peripheral blood, obtained on day 0 of AZD1222 vaccination. The receptors shown here come from an adult in good health.

This chain uses TRBV27 with TRBJ1-5; D might be TRBD1 (5 bases). Trimming removed 5 bases at V and 2 bases at J, with 16 bases between. This CDR3 is built from 16 residues. The germline gives CDR1 MNHEY, CDR2 SMNVEV (reference sequence). This chain's CDR3 is CASSPAGPGGNQPQHF. CDR3 DNA sequence: TGTGCCAGCAGTCCAGCGGGACCGGGGGGCAATCAGCCCCAGCATTTT.

This chain links TRBV19 with TRBJ1-2, with a possible D match to TRBD1 (5 bases). The ends were cut back, 5 bases at V and 3 bases at J, with 16 bases in the middle. This CDR3 has 15 amino acids. Germline lookup yields CDR1 LNHDA and CDR2 SQIVND (reference sequence). The CDR3 protein is CASSVRQRSDYGYTF. The CDR3, as DNA: TGTGCCAGTAGTGTACGACAGAGGAGCGACTATGGCTACACCTTC.

The chain links TRBV2 to TRBJ1-5; D call uncertain. The CDR3 is made up of 15 amino acids. The V gene lost 4 bases and the J gene lost 3 bases, with 13 bases spanning the gap. The germline V gene has CDR1 SNHLY and CDR2 FYNNEI. The CDR3 nucleotides read TGTGCCAGCAGTGGTGAGACACGCTTCAATCAGCCCCAGCATTTT. Encoded protein: CASSGETRFNQPQHF.

This clone is termed medium-sized (0.01 to 0.1%). V usage is TRBV15 and J usage is TRBJ1-1; D call uncertain. From germline, CDR1 is LNHNV and CDR2 YYDKDF (reference sequence). V gave up 0 bases and J gave up 4 bases, with 12 bases separating them. This CDR3 has 15 amino acids. CDR3: CATSRDVIGITEAFF. The DNA for the CDR3 is TGTGCCACCAGCAGAGATGTGATAGGTATCACTGAAGCTTTCTTT. The full variable domain, its missing parts supplied by reference TRBV15 and TRBJ1-1, is DAMVIQNPRYQVTQFGKPVTLSCSQTLNHNVMYWYQQKSSQAPKLLFHYYDKDFNNEADTPDNFQSRRPNTSFCFLDIRSPGLGDTAMYLCATSRDVIGITEAFFGQGTRLTVV.

This clone has just a few counts. V usage is TRBV12-3 or TRBV12-4 and J usage is TRBJ1-1; D not certain. V gave up 2 bases and J gave up 3 bases, with 7 bases separating them. CDR3 length: 13 residues. CDR3 amino acids: CASSLMGYTEAFF. CDR3 nucleotides: TGTGCCAGCAGTTTAATGGGGTACACTGAAGCTTTCTTT.